This TCR beta chain came from a study of breast tumors, draining lymph nodes, adjacent tissues. General study points: Tumor repertoires ranked between lymph nodes and nontumor tissue in diversity, with V and J gene preferences. Luminal-like breast cancer showed significantly greater tumor-nontumor repertoire similarity than basal-like breast cancer did. Findings are consistent with lymph node origin and intratumoral expansion of most tumor T cells.

About this clonotype: Antigen unknown.

TCRdb redid the calling of the multiplex PCR reads with MiXCR, one entry per CDR3 protein. The sample carries about 130,000 distinct CDR3 sequences, roughly 21% recorded once. Breast cancer patients provided tissue from their axillary draining lymph nodes. With 6 bases clipped from V and 4 bases from J, the junction kept 3 bases outside the gene matches. This CDR3 region has 15 residues. The germline CDR1 and CDR2 sequences are MNHEY and SMNVEV (reference sequence). The source material was axillary lymph node tissue. The clonotype originates from a female donor with breast cancer. Some clones in this sample may be carry-over from other donors' samples. J is TRBJ2-1 and V is TRBV27; TRBD2 agrees at 13 bases. This CDR3 is CASRSLAGGYNEQFF. In DNA, the CDR3 is TGTGCCAGCAGATCACTAGCGGGAGGGTACAATGAGCAGTTCTTC.